Each of the 25 T cell receptor beta chains below was sequenced from the same sample in a study of T cell clonality in common variable immunodeficiency. Study-wide findings and caveats: Common variable immunodeficiency TCR beta sequences reportedly had fewer deletions and N-nucleotide insertions.

Their target antigens are unknown. The repertoire was sequenced with immunoSEQ multiplex PCR; TCRdb's copy has only in-frame clones and lacks some. The table records 20,000 or so clones without singletons, the ten largest covering 2.5%. Material for sequencing was peripheral blood mononuclear cells. These receptors originate from a human donor with common variable immunodeficiency.

This clone showed up many times. The CDR3 end falls 3 residues outside the read, so it is completed with the germline J gene. This chain uses TRBV2 with TRBJ1-5; D is perhaps TRBD1 (5 bases). V gave up 2 bases and J gave up 3 bases, with 14 bases separating them. The CDR3 totals 16 residues. Germline V gene data show CDR1 as SNHLY and CDR2 as FYNNEI. The DNA read from the CDR3 is TGTGCCAGCAGTGAACTTCCCGTGGACAACAATCAGCCC. Translation: CASSELPVDNNQP. The entire CDR3 protein is CASSELPVDNNQPQHF.

This clone was counted ten times or more. The missing CDR3 end, 3 residues past where the read stops, is filled in from the germline J gene. The J gene is TRBJ2-7, the V gene TRBV7-2, with 9 bases lining up with TRBD2. The CDR3 is 14 amino acids. CDR1 SGHTA and CDR2 FQGNSA come from the germline V gene. V shed 1 base, J shed 6 bases, and the junction held 4 bases outside the gene matches. CDR3 in amino acids: CASSLDGTSREQYF. The covered CDR3 bases are TGTGCCAGCAGCTTAGATGGGACTAGCCGCGAG.

Concerning this clone: From the germline J gene comes the end of the CDR3, since the read stops 3 residues before it. The V gene is TRBV20-1, the J gene TRBJ2-5; 10 nucleotides align to TRBD2. This CDR3 is 13 amino acids long. The J segment lost 5 bases and the V segment lost 3 bases, leaving 3 bases of the junction unmatched. CDR1 is DFQATT, CDR2 SNEGSKA, per germline (reference sequence). The CDR3 reads CSASLAGAETQYF. The CDR3 DNA, read in part, is TGCAGTGCTAGTCTAGCGGGAGCGGAGACC.

This clone is classed as medium-sized (0.01 to 0.1%). The missing CDR3 end, 3 residues past where the read stops, is filled in from the germline J gene. The chain has TRBV30 and TRBJ1-5; no definite D call. V was trimmed by 2 bases and J by 6 bases, leaving 8 bases between them. Per the germline V gene, CDR1 is GTSNPN and CDR2 is SVGIG (reference sequence). The CDR3 is made up of 12 amino acids. The CDR3 reads CAWSTLAQPQHF. Incomplete CDR3 DNA: TGTGCCTGGAGTACTCTCGCTCAGCCC.

As to this clone: The read stops 3 residues short of the end of the CDR3; the missing end is completed from the germline J gene. The chain combines TRBV30 with TRBJ1-2; D uncertain. Germline V gene sequence: CDR1 GTSNPN, CDR2 SVGIG (reference sequence). This CDR3 is 10 amino acids long. The V and J ends lost 6 bases and 4 bases respectively, with 6 bases between them. CDR3 region: CACRPYGYTF. CDR3 DNA (partial): TGTGCCTGTCGTCCCTATGGC.

This clone rates as medium-sized. Read coverage stops 3 residues before the CDR3 terminus; the germline J gene supplies the remainder. This chain connects TRBV7-9 to TRBJ2-3; D gene unclear. Germline assignment: CDR1 SEHNR and CDR2 FQNEAQ (reference sequence). The CDR3 has 11 residues. V was pared by 8 bases and J by 3 bases, with 6 bases between. CDR3 region: CASELTDTQYF. CDR3 bases read: TGTGCCAGCGAGCTGACAGATACG.

As for this clone: The observed sequence ends 3 residues before the CDR3 terminus, with the missing tail filled in from the germline J gene. V and J are TRBV16 and TRBJ2-7; D may be TRBD1 (5 bases). The CDR3 is 13 amino acids. The V gene lost 4 bases and the J gene lost 2 bases, with 9 bases spanning the gap. Per germline, CDR1 KGHSY and CDR2 FQNENV. This CDR3 reads CASSPTGPYEQYF. The CDR3 DNA, read in part, is TGTGCCAGCAGCCCCACAGGACCCTACGAG.

This clone has at least ten counts. The read stops 3 residues short of the end of the CDR3; the missing end is completed from the germline J gene. This sequence joins TRBV20-1 and TRBJ2-1; tentatively, D is TRBD1 (6 bases). The CDR3 covers 15 residues. The V gene's germline CDR1 is DFQATT and CDR2 SNEGSKA (reference sequence). Deletions cut 7 bases from V and 0 bases from J, with 16 bases between. CDR3 residues: CSGGTGYRSYNEQFF. The sequenced part of the CDR3 DNA is TGCAGTGGGGGCACAGGGTACCGCTCCTACAATGAG.

In this sample, this clone turned up many times. The CDR3 bases that were read are TGTGCCAGCAGCCAAGATCTGGCTAGCGGGAGGGGGTACGAG. Translated, it gives CASSQDLASGRGYE. The full CDR3 protein is CASSQDLASGRGYEQYF. The chain links TRBV4-2 to TRBJ2-7, with 12 bases identical to TRBD2. Read sequence stops 3 residues before the CDR3 end, and the germline J gene provides the missing end. This CDR3 comprises 17 residues. The trim removed 0 bases at V and 4 bases at J, leaving 7 bases unmatched. Germline V lookup: CDR1 LGHNA, CDR2 YNFKEQ.

This clone was seen many times. The read gets to within 3 residues of the CDR3 end, and the germline J gene fills in the rest. The chain couples TRBV5-1 to TRBJ2-4; D possibly corresponds to TRBD2 (6 bases). V was clipped by 4 bases and J by 0 bases, with 14 bases between them. The V gene's germline CDR1 is SGHRS and CDR2 YFSETQ. The CDR3 spans 16 residues. The CDR3 bases that were read are TGCGCCAGCAGCCCCGTCGGGGGTAAAGCCAAAAACATT. Protein sequence: CASSPVGGKAKNI. The CDR3 in full is CASSPVGGKAKNIQYF.

This clone was counted at least ten times. Sequencing ends 3 residues short of the CDR3 end; the germline J gene provides the rest. The V gene is TRBV19, the J gene TRBJ1-5; a possible D gene is TRBD1 (6 bases). In germline, CDR1 is LNHDA, CDR2 SQIVND (reference sequence). This CDR3 has 15 residues. V dropped 6 bases and J dropped 1 base, with 13 bases sitting between them. The covered CDR3 bases are TGTGCCAGTAGCTTACGGGACACGAGCAATCAGCCC. Its protein product is CASSLRDTSNQP. The CDR3 in its entirety is CASSLRDTSNQPQHF.

This clone was counted ten times or more. CDR3 DNA (partial): TGTGCCAGCTCATCTGACATGGGTCAAGAAGTGAACACTGAA. This sequence encodes CASSSDMGQEVNTE. The full-length CDR3 reads as CASSSDMGQEVNTEAFF. This chain connects TRBV18 to TRBJ1-1; D gene uncertain. The CDR3 end is not reached by the read, which stops 3 residues before it; the germline J gene fills it in. The CDR3 extends over 17 amino acids. Trimming left V 5 bases short and J 0 bases short, with 19 bases between. Germline V gene sequence: CDR1 KGHSH, CDR2 LQKENI.

This clone was found many times. The read ends 3 residues shy of where the CDR3 ends; the end is completed using the germline J gene. The chain couples TRBV28 to TRBJ2-2, with 8 bases matching TRBD1. Germline CDR1 reads MDHEN; CDR2 reads SYDVKM. V was clipped by 3 bases and J by 5 bases; unmatched bases: 8. This CDR3 comprises 16 residues. CDR3 protein: CASSFTAGGLTGELFF. Incomplete CDR3 DNA: TGTGCCAGCAGTTTTACGGCAGGGGGCTTGACCGGGGAG. Full variable domain (outside the CDR3, taken from reference TRBV28 and TRBJ2-2): DVKVTQSSRYLVKRTGEKVFLECVQDMDHENMFWYRQDPGLGLRLIYFSYDVKMKEKGDIPEGYSVSREKKERFSLILESASTNQTSMYLCASSFTAGGLTGELFFGEGSRLTVL.

This clone was counted many times. The read halts 3 residues ahead of the CDR3 end, with the missing end drawn from the germline J gene. This chain joins TRBV9 and TRBJ1-1; 9 nucleotides match TRBD1. The J segment lost 0 bases and the V segment lost 0 bases, leaving 3 bases of the junction unmatched. CDR3 size: 16 residues. Germline V gives CDR1 SGDLS, CDR2 YYNGEE. CDR3 loop: CASSVAQGAMNTEAFF. The CDR3 DNA, read in part, is TGTGCCAGCAGCGTAGCACAGGGGGCAATGAACACTGAA.

In this sample, this clone turned up many times. The read halts 3 residues ahead of the CDR3 end, with the missing end drawn from the germline J gene. The chain recombines TRBV4-1 with TRBJ2-3; TRBD2 agrees at 7 bases. CDR1 is MGHRA, CDR2 YSYEKL, per germline. The ends lost 1 base at V and 0 bases at J; junction bases unmatched: 7. The CDR3 has 17 amino acids. The DNA read from the CDR3 is TGCGCCAGCAGCCAAGGGTGGGCGGGAGTCAGCACAGATACG. This sequence encodes CASSQGWAGVSTDT. The CDR3 in its entirety is CASSQGWAGVSTDTQYF.

This clone is medium-sized within its sample. The missing CDR3 end, 3 residues past where the read stops, is filled in from the germline J gene. The rearrangement joins TRBV18 to TRBJ1-2; weak D call: TRBD1 (6 bases). The germline V and J ends were trimmed by 3 bases and 4 bases, with 15 bases remaining between them. The germline CDR1 and CDR2 sequences are KGHSH and LQKENI. The CDR3 sequence is 15 residues long. The CDR3 DNA, read in part, is TGTGCCAGCTCACCCCTTAGGGGCAGGGGCTATGGC. Its protein product is CASSPLRGRGYG. In full, the CDR3 is CASSPLRGRGYGYTF.

This clone was seen many times. The read halts 3 residues ahead of the CDR3 end, with the missing end drawn from the germline J gene. The V gene is TRBV18, the J gene TRBJ1-1; 8 nucleotides line up with TRBD1. Germline V gives CDR1 KGHSH, CDR2 LQKENI. The CDR3 sequence is 13 residues long. The trim removed 11 bases at V and 0 bases at J, leaving 5 bases unmatched. This chain's CDR3 is CAGRQGMNTEAFF. CDR3 DNA, as far as it was read: TGTGCCGGTCGACAGGGGATGAACACTGAA.

This clone has only a few counts. The missing CDR3 end, 3 residues past where the read stops, is filled in from the germline J gene. This rearrangement joins TRBV2 to TRBJ1-5; no firm D call. The CDR3 has 15 amino acids. Germline V gene data show CDR1 as SNHLY and CDR2 as FYNNEI. Trimming took 7 bases from V and 0 from J, leaving 13 bases between them. Partial CDR3 DNA: TGTGCCAGCAAGGGTAATAGGAATAGCAATCAGCCC. This sequence encodes CASKGNRNSNQP. The complete CDR3 sequence is CASKGNRNSNQPQHF.

This clone appeared many times. The CDR3 is cut off 3 residues early in the read; its end comes from the germline J gene. V gene TRBV5-4 combines with J gene TRBJ2-5; TRBD2 agrees at 8 bases. Germline V CDR1 and CDR2: SGHNT, YYREEE (reference sequence). The V and J ends lost 4 bases and 4 bases, in that order; junction bases with no gene match: 9. The CDR3 is made up of 15 amino acids. The CDR3 reads CASSPAGERAETQYF. The part of the CDR3 DNA that was read is TGTGCCAGCAGCCCAGCGGGAGAGAGGGCAGAGACC.

This clone has ten or more counts. Read data end 3 residues before the CDR3 end; the end is taken from the germline J gene. The chain uses TRBV12-3 or TRBV12-4 and TRBJ2-7; 11 bases align to TRBD1. Trimming at V came to 6 bases and at J to 2 bases, leaving 0 bases not matched to a gene. The CDR3 runs to 13 residues. Here the CDR3 reads CASRGQGAYEQYF. The CDR3 bases that were read are TGTGCCAGCAGGGGACAGGGGGCCTACGAG.

This clone was recorded at least ten times. Read sequence stops 3 residues before the CDR3 end, and the germline J gene provides the missing end. V is TRBV20-1 and J is TRBJ1-5; D possibly corresponds to TRBD1 (5 bases). The V gene's germline CDR1 is DFQATT and CDR2 SNEGSKA (reference sequence). This CDR3 contains 13 residues. V lost 6 bases, J lost 5 bases, and 14 bases lay in between. The CDR3 spells CSAAIDSDQPQHF. The sequenced CDR3 bases are TGCAGTGCCGCTATCGACAGCGATCAGCCC.

Judged by abundance, this clone is medium-sized (0.01 to 0.1%). The DNA ends 3 residues before the CDR3 does, and the rest of the CDR3 is filled in from the germline J gene. This rearrangement joins TRBV7-9 to TRBJ2-2; D gene unclear. Trimming took 4 bases from V and 6 from J, leaving 6 bases between them. Germline CDR1 and CDR2: SEHNR and FQNEAQ (reference sequence). This CDR3 is built from 12 residues. Partial CDR3 DNA: TGTGCCAGCAGCTCGGTGGCCGGGGAG. Protein sequence: CASSSVAGE. In full, the CDR3 reads CASSSVAGELFF.

This clone has a count of ten or more. Sequencing ends 3 residues short of the CDR3 end; the germline J gene provides the rest. The rearrangement uses TRBV7-9 and TRBJ2-7; weak D call: TRBD1 (5 bases). The V end was cut by 1 base, the J end by 5 bases, with 12 bases between. The CDR3 runs 14 residues. In germline, CDR1 is SEHNR, CDR2 FQNEAQ (reference sequence). This chain's CDR3 is CASSLVGAWNEQYF. The DNA read from the CDR3 is TGTGCCAGCAGCTTAGTAGGGGCCTGGAACGAG.

This clone has ten or more counts. CDR3 residues: CASTGGDGRYEQYF. Incomplete CDR3 DNA: TGTGCCAGCACCGGGGGGGACGGACGCTACGAG. The chain recombines TRBV2 with TRBJ2-7; 8 nucleotides agree with TRBD2. The read ends 3 residues before the CDR3 terminus; that terminus is restored from the germline J gene. Germline values: CDR1 SNHLY, CDR2 FYNNEI. V lost 7 bases, J lost 3 bases, and 8 bases stayed unmatched. The CDR3 contains 14 residues. The variable domain in full, with the rest retrieved from reference TRBV2 and TRBJ2-7, is EPEVTQTPSHQVTQMGQEVILRCVPISNHLYFYWYRQILGQKVEFLVSFYNNEISEKSEIFDDQFSVERPDGSNFTLKIRSTKLEDSAMYFCASTGGDGRYEQYFGPGTRLTVT.

Ten or more counts support this clone. The CDR3 end falls 3 residues outside the read, so it is completed with the germline J gene. The chain is built from TRBV18 and TRBJ2-7; 9 bases map to TRBD2. V trimming: 3 bases; J trimming: 6 bases; junction bases outside the gene matches: 6. CDR1 KGHSH and CDR2 LQKENI come from the germline V gene. The CDR3 runs to 14 residues. The CDR3 bases that were read are TGTGCCAGCTCACCCACACTAGCGGGTGCCGAG. It codes for CASSPTLAGAE. The whole CDR3 is CASSPTLAGAEQYF.